This T cell receptor beta chain was sequenced in a study of T cells in narcolepsy. As to this clone: Its antigen is currently unknown.

Libraries were prepared by immunoSEQ multiplex PCR; TCRdb keeps only in-frame clonotypes and omits some of them. Of some 34,000 clones listed, 70% to 85% are singletons. Study-level findings and limits: Healthy controls reportedly lacked the autoreactive clonotypes serially found in patients' blood. HCRT-specific and TRIB2-specific autoreactive clonotypes appeared among same-patient CSF and blood CD4+ clonotypes. No autoreactive T cell clone sequences appeared in some memory CD4+ repertoires.

The CDR3 length is 16 residues. The germline V gene encodes CDR1 SGHDN and CDR2 FVKESK. V shed 4 bases and J shed 4 bases, with 19 bases lying between them. This TCR was sampled from a human donor in good health. The sequenced sample was memory (CD45RA-) CD4+ T cells from blood. The chain combines TRBV14 with TRBJ1-2, with unresolved D. CDR3: CASSLRVREGTYGYTF. The CDR3 bases are TGTGCCAGCAGCCTGCGTGTCCGGGAGGGAACCTATGGCTACACCTTC.